One and the same sample provided the 14 T cell receptor beta chains below, sequenced in a study of blood T cell repertoires in COVID-19. TCRdb keeps only in-frame clones here, not all; method: immunoSEQ multiplex PCR. The sample carries more than 110,000 clones, about 83% recorded once. Sequencing was performed on peripheral blood. These receptors all come from a woman aged 35 to 49 with acute or convalescent COVID-19.

This rearrangement joins TRBV18 to TRBJ1-1, with D perhaps TRBD1 (6 bases). Germline V gives CDR1 KGHSH, CDR2 LQKENI. The V and J ends lost 5 bases and 5 bases respectively, with 15 bases between them. This CDR3 has 14 amino acids. In DNA, the CDR3 is TGTGCCAGCTCAGGGGGACAACGAGGGACTGAAGCTTTCTTT. This translates into CASSGGQRGTEAFF.

The chain carries TRBV6-6 and TRBJ2-1; tentative D call: TRBD1 (6 bases). The length of the CDR3 is 14 residues. Germline CDR1 and CDR2: MNHNY and SVGAGI (reference sequence). Trimming took off 2 bases at V and 4 bases at J, with 9 bases between the two ends. The CDR3 here is CASSYRTVYNEQFF. In DNA, the CDR3 is TGTGCCAGCAGTTACCGGACAGTTTACAATGAGCAGTTCTTC.

CDR3 amino acids: CASSYSTSGDTQYF. CDR3 in DNA: TGTGCCAGCAGTTACTCGACTAGCGGAGATACGCAGTATTTT. V usage is TRBV6-5 and J usage is TRBJ2-3; 9 nucleotides agree with TRBD2. The V and J ends lost 0 bases and 5 bases, in that order; junction bases with no gene match: 0. CDR3 length equals 14 residues. Germline CDR1 MNHEY, CDR2 SVGAGI.

This chain joins TRBV7-8 and TRBJ1-5, with 8 bases identical to TRBD1. J gave up 2 bases and V 3 bases, and 3 bases lay outside the gene matches. The CDR3 has 15 amino acids. Germline assignment: CDR1 SGHVS and CDR2 FQNEAQ. Here the CDR3 DNA reads TGTGCCAGCAGCTTGGGACAGGCGGGCAATCAGCCCCAGCATTTT. Its translation is CASSLGQAGNQPQHF.

This clone was seen once. This chain connects TRBV4-2 to TRBJ2-7; 13 bases match TRBD2. Trimming cost V 1 base and J 2 bases; bases outside gene matches: 8. Germline V gene sequence: CDR1 LGHNA, CDR2 YNFKEQ. This CDR3 comprises 18 residues. CDR3 protein: CASSQALGTSGAAYEQYF. The CDR3 DNA follows: TGTGCCAGCAGCCAAGCCCTCGGGACTAGCGGGGCCGCCTACGAGCAGTACTTC.

The chain is built from TRBV5-8 and TRBJ1-2, with 9 bases fitting TRBD1. V shed 2 bases, J shed 10 bases, and the junction held 6 bases outside the gene matches. Germline V lookup: CDR1 SGHTS, CDR2 YDEGEE. The CDR3 has 13 residues. CDR3 sequence reads: CASSFRRQGVYTF. The CDR3 DNA reads TGTGCCAGCAGCTTTAGGCGACAGGGGGTCTACACCTTC.

This clone has only one observation. The V and J genes are TRBV30 and TRBJ1-6; the D is unclear. There are 13 residues in the CDR3. V dropped 7 bases and J dropped 7 bases, with 14 bases sitting between them. Germline CDR1 and CDR2: GTSNPN and SVGIG (reference sequence). CDR3 protein: CASEGFWNSPLHF. CDR3 sequence (DNA): TGTGCCTCGGAGGGCTTTTGGAATTCACCCCTCCACTTT.

This chain connects TRBV27 to TRBJ1-1; D is possibly TRBD1 (5 bases). The germline V gene encodes CDR1 MNHEY and CDR2 SMNVEV (reference sequence). V was shortened by 5 bases and J by 3 bases, with 7 bases between the two germline ends. The CDR3 runs 12 residues. The CDR3 reads CASSQGYTEAFF. The CDR3 bases are TGTGCCAGCAGTCAGGGTTACACTGAAGCTTTCTTT.

This chain connects TRBV2 to TRBJ1-2, with 7 bases that match TRBD1. Per the germline V gene, CDR1 is SNHLY and CDR2 is FYNNEI. J was trimmed by 8 bases and V by 4 bases; bases with no gene match: 4. CDR3 length equals 12 residues. The CDR3 loop reads CASSAGGAGYTF. DNA of the CDR3: TGTGCCAGCAGTGCAGGGGGTGCCGGCTACACCTTC.

The rearrangement uses TRBV24-1 and TRBJ1-2, with 10 positions matching TRBD1. The CDR3 is 14 residues long. V lost 4 bases, J lost 4 bases, and 2 bases stayed unmatched. Germline CDR1 and CDR2: KGHDR and SFDVKD. Here the CDR3 reads CATSDRTGGYGYTF. CDR3 coding DNA: TGTGCCACCAGTGACCGGACAGGGGGCTATGGCTACACCTTC.

This chain uses TRBV7-9 with TRBJ1-1; no firm D call. Trimming cost V 4 bases and J 4 bases, with 13 bases left between them. The length of the CDR3 is 14 residues. Germline V CDR1 and CDR2: SEHNR, FQNEAQ (reference sequence). The DNA for the CDR3 is TGTGCCAGCAGCTCAATAACTTCGGGCACTGAAGCTTTCTTT. This translates into CASSSITSGTEAFF.

This clone was found once. The rearrangement uses TRBV5-1 and TRBJ2-2; D perhaps matches TRBD2 (6 bases). Between the trimmed V and J ends, which lost 0 bases and 5 bases, there was a span of 8 bases. Germline loops: CDR1 SGHRS, CDR2 YFSETQ. This CDR3 is built from 14 residues. The CDR3 sequence: CASSLAGDTGELFF. DNA of the CDR3: TGCGCCAGCAGCTTGGCGGGGGATACCGGGGAGCTGTTTTTT.

This clone was observed a single time. This sequence joins TRBV2 and TRBJ1-1; unclear D gene. Germline CDR1 reads SNHLY; CDR2 reads FYNNEI. CDR3 size: 13 residues. V dropped 7 bases and J dropped 1 base, with 10 bases sitting between them. The CDR3 is CASMVHSNTEAFF. The CDR3 region has the DNA TGTGCCAGCATGGTGCACTCGAACACTGAAGCTTTCTTT.

J is TRBJ1-2 and V is TRBV7-2, with 7 nucleotides matching TRBD1. V was pared by 5 bases and J by 8 bases, with 14 bases of the junction left unmatched. The CDR3 loop spans 15 amino acids. The germline gives CDR1 SGHTA, CDR2 FQGNSA. The CDR3 DNA reads as TGTGCCAGCAGCCCGAGGACAGGTTTCTTCTGGGGCTACACCTTC. It codes for CASSPRTGFFWGYTF.